This TCR beta chain came from a study of blood T cell repertoires in COVID-19. Germline V CDR1 and CDR2: KGHDR, SFDVKD. CDR3 length: 16 amino acids. The V segment lost 1 base and the J segment 3 bases; nucleotides outside the gene matches: 4. Profiled with immunoSEQ multiplex PCR; TCRdb holds only in-frame clones, not every one. The data contain fewer than 110,000 clones, around nine tenths of them seen just once; the ten biggest clones take up 17%. V is TRBV24-1 and J is TRBJ2-1, with 8 bases identical to TRBD1. The sample comprised peripheral blood. This TCR derives from a woman older than 75 in a cohort sampled during active COVID-19. As DNA, the CDR3 is TGTGCCACCAGTGATTTTGCAGGGGGCAGCTACAATGAGCAGTTCTTC. Translating gives CATSDFAGGSYNEQFF.